This T cell receptor beta chain was obtained from a study of blood T cells in healthy people across ages. Together with a sample-barcoded 5' primer, a J-beta primer mix was included in a second PCR lasting about 6 to 12 cycles. MiXCR, run by TCRdb on the 5' RACE reads, gives a single entry per CDR3 protein. The sample holds some 800,000 distinct CDR3 sequences, more than 40% seen once. This CDR3 has 14 residues. J gave up 13 bases and V 2 bases, and 12 bases lay outside the gene matches. Germline V CDR1 and CDR2: SGHDT, YYEEEE. This chain uses TRBV5-6 with TRBJ2-4; 7 bases are a match to TRBD2. This receptor was taken from a man aged 55-75 years in good health. Sequenced sample: blood. This CDR3 is CASSLGDTRGEQYF. CDR3 nucleotides: TGTGCCAGCAGCTTAGGGGATACCCGGGGGGAGCAGTACTTC.